Shown below are 9 T cell receptor beta chains from a single sample sequenced in a study of OX40 agonist ivuxolimab in advanced cancers. Libraries were prepared by immunoSEQ multiplex PCR; TCRdb keeps only in-frame clonotypes and omits some of them. The sample yields around 41,000 clones, just under 85% seen once. Specimen: CD4+ or CD8+ T cells sorted from blood, collected in a trial of the OX40 agonist ivuxolimab. These receptors originate from an adult with an advanced solid tumor such as melanoma, head and neck, liver or kidney cancer.

This chain connects TRBV5-1 to TRBJ2-4; D possibly uses TRBD1 or TRBD2 (5 bases each). Deletions cut 2 bases from V and 0 bases from J, with 9 bases between. CDR1 SGHRS and CDR2 YFSETQ come from the germline V gene. The CDR3 totals 15 residues. The CDR3 coding sequence is TGCGCCAGCAGCTTTGGGACGGTAGCCAAAAACATTCAGTACTTC. This encodes CASSFGTVAKNIQYF.

J is TRBJ2-5 and V is TRBV7-8; 7 nucleotides line up with TRBD2. The J call may not be correct, given that the DNA end is closer to TRBJ2-7. CDR1 is SGHVS, CDR2 FQNEAQ, per germline. This CDR3 has 15 residues. CDR3 in amino acids: CASSLEGGSRYEQYF. For the CDR3, the DNA is TGTGCCAGCAGCTTAGAAGGCGGGAGCCGGTACGAGCAGTACTTC.

This clone was recorded only once. The V and J genes are TRBV9 and TRBJ1-2; possible D gene TRBD1, 5 bases. The V and J ends lost 4 bases and 1 base respectively, with 20 bases between them. CDR1 SGDLS and CDR2 YYNGEE come from the germline V gene. The CDR3 sequence is 17 residues long. In nucleotides, the CDR3 is TGTGCCAGCAGCAGTTCGGGGGTAGGGCGACTTAACTATGGCTACACCTTC. It yields the protein CASSSSGVGRLNYGYTF.

The chain has TRBV7-8 and TRBJ1-2; possibly TRBD1 for D (5 bases). The germline CDR1 and CDR2 sequences are SGHVS and FQNEAQ. There are 15 residues in the CDR3. With 3 bases removed from V and 4 bases from J, the gap between germline ends came to 15 bases. The CDR3 loop reads CASSFGRDLGYGYTF. DNA for the CDR3: TGTGCCAGCAGCTTCGGGAGGGACCTGGGCTATGGCTACACCTTC.

The chain carries TRBV7-6 and TRBJ2-4, with 8 bases lining up with TRBD1. The CDR3 spans 14 residues. V shed 5 bases, J shed 4 bases, and the junction held 4 bases outside the gene matches. Per the germline V gene, CDR1 is SGHVS and CDR2 is FNYEAQ. The CDR3 DNA is TGTGCCAGCAGCCCCTGGACAGGGAAAAACATTCAGTACTTC. Protein product: CASSPWTGKNIQYF.

This clone occurred once. The rearrangement links TRBV10-3 to TRBJ2-4; TRBD1 aligns across 8 bases. V shed 0 bases and J 2 bases; nucleotides not matched to a gene: 3. Germline values: CDR1 ENHRY, CDR2 SYGVKD. The CDR3 contains 16 residues. Written as DNA, the CDR3 is TGTGCCATCAGTGAGTCCCAGGGGGCGACCAAAAACATTCAGTACTTC. This encodes CAISESQGATKNIQYF.

The chain uses TRBV2 and TRBJ2-1; 7 bases are shared with TRBD2. The germline gives CDR1 SNHLY, CDR2 FYNNEI. CDR3 length equals 16 residues. V was clipped by 0 bases and J by 3 bases; unmatched bases: 5. The CDR3 bases are TGTGCCAGCAGTGAAGCGCTCGGGACTAACTACAATGAGCAGTTCTTC. Its translation is CASSEALGTNYNEQFF.

This rearrangement joins TRBV18 to TRBJ2-3; no reliable D call. Germline V CDR1 and CDR2: KGHSH, LQKENI. V was pared by 1 base and J by 1 base, with 6 bases between. The CDR3 spans 14 residues. CDR3: CASSPRQGTDTQYF. The CDR3, as DNA: TGTGCCAGCTCACCACGGCAGGGCACAGATACGCAGTATTTT. Drawing the rest from reference TRBV18 and TRBJ2-3, the complete variable domain is NAGVMQNPRHLVRRRGQEARLRCSPMKGHSHVYWYRQLPEEGLKFMVYLQKENIIDESGMPKERFSAEFPKEGPSILRIQQVVRGDSAAYFCASSPRQGTDTQYFGPGTRLTVL.

The chain is built from TRBV12-5 and TRBJ2-6; possible D gene TRBD1, 5 bases. CDR3 length equals 18 residues. The germline gives CDR1 LGHNT, CDR2 FRNRAP. V dropped 5 bases and J dropped 5 bases, with 22 bases sitting between them. The CDR3 here is CASGHSNAGQSRANVLTF. In nucleotides, the CDR3 is TGTGCTAGTGGTCATTCAAATGCAGGACAAAGTCGGGCCAACGTCCTGACTTTC.